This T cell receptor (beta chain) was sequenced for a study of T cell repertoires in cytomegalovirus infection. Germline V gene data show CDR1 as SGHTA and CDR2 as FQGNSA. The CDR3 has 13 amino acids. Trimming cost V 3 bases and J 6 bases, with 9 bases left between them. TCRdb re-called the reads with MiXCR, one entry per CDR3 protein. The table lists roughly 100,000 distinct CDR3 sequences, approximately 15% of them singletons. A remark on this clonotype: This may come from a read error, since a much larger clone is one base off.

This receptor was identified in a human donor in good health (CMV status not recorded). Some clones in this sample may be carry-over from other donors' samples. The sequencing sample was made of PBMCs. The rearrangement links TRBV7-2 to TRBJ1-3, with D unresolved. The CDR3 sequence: CASSFGTVNTIYF. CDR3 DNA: TGTGCCAGCAGCTTCGGCACTGTAAACACCATATATTTT.